This TCR beta chain was recovered during a study of T cell responses to AZD1222 COVID-19 vaccine. Study as a whole: Pooled samples include second doses given at about 4 or 12 weeks.

Study-wide results and caveats: Spike-specific TCR breadth and depth went up after people got two AZD1222 doses. In all cases, repertoires were sampled only after the peak T cell response. Most donors were white British, females outnumbered males, and clonal diversity was possibly underestimated.

Using immunoSEQ multiplex PCR, the repertoire was profiled, and TCRdb retains in-frame clones only, with some absent. The sample lists about 180,000 clones, more than 90% occurring once. The CDR3 totals 12 residues. Trimming stripped 0 bases from V and 8 bases from J, with 9 bases between. Germline V CDR1 and CDR2: SGHKS, YYEKEE (reference sequence). Worth noting for this clone: Its specificity is not known.

Material: peripheral blood, obtained on day 0 of AZD1222 vaccination. The TCR comes from an adult in good health. The V and J genes are TRBV5-5 and TRBJ2-7; no definite D call. The DNA for the CDR3 is TGTGCCAGCAGCTTGGTGGCAGGAAAGCAGTACTTC. This translates into CASSLVAGKQYF.